The 20 T cell receptor beta chains listed next were all sequenced from one sample in a study of T cell responses to AZD1222 COVID-19 vaccine. Here immunoSEQ multiplex PCR was the method, and the copy in TCRdb shows in-frame clones only, minus some. The table records 150,000 or so clones, approximately 90% of them present only once. Specimen: peripheral blood, collected 28 days after the second AZD1222 dose. The receptors come from an adult who received the AZD1222 COVID-19 vaccine.

V and J are TRBV28 and TRBJ2-5; TRBD2 matches 8 bases. V lost 5 bases, J lost 5 bases, and 4 bases stayed unmatched. This CDR3 is built from 13 residues. Germline CDR1 reads MDHEN; CDR2 reads SYDVKM. The CDR3 region is CASSSGSSETQYF. As DNA, the CDR3 is TGTGCCAGCAGTAGCGGGAGTTCCGAGACCCAGTACTTC.

The chain combines TRBV30 with TRBJ2-3; perhaps TRBD1 as D (7 bases). The CDR3 runs to 24 residues. Germline-derived CDR1 and CDR2 are GTSNPN and SVGIG (reference sequence). Trimming cost V 7 bases and J 0 bases, with 44 bases left between them. The CDR3 DNA follows: TGTGCCTTTCCACGAGACAGGGACTTTTTTTTAGTGGTTATTGGGGGACTTAGCACAGATACGCAGTATTTT. It yields the protein CAFPRDRDFFLVVIGGLSTDTQYF.

This clone appeared a single time. The chain recombines TRBV2 with TRBJ1-4; D uncertain. The CDR3 totals 11 residues. Germline CDR1 reads SNHLY; CDR2 reads FYNNEI. The germline V and J ends were trimmed by 4 bases and 8 bases, with 5 bases remaining between them. The CDR3 protein is CASSAREKLFF. The CDR3 DNA is TGTGCCAGCAGTGCCCGAGAAAAACTGTTTTTT.

J is TRBJ2-1 and V is TRBV6-4; 13 bases are shared with TRBD2. V gave up 4 bases and J gave up 5 bases; unmatched junction bases: 2. This CDR3 is 15 amino acids long. Germline V lookup: CDR1 MRHNA, CDR2 SNTAGT. CDR3 bases: TGTGCCAGCAGTGCGGGGACTAGCGGGAACAATGAGCAGTTCTTC. Amino acid sequence: CASSAGTSGNNEQFF.

This clone was recorded a few times. The chain recombines TRBV2 with TRBJ1-1; D remains unclear. Looked up from germline, CDR1 is SNHLY and CDR2 is FYNNEI. The CDR3 contains 13 residues. The V and J ends lost 2 bases and 1 base respectively, with 5 bases between them. The CDR3 reads CASSELENTEAFF. The CDR3 DNA reads as TGTGCCAGCAGTGAACTGGAGAACACTGAAGCTTTCTTT.

V and J are TRBV9 and TRBJ2-1, with unresolved D. V was clipped by 0 bases and J by 3 bases, with 7 bases between them. The CDR3 covers 14 residues. In germline, CDR1 is SGDLS, CDR2 YYNGEE. The CDR3 protein is CASSVALIYNEQFF. Here the CDR3 DNA reads TGTGCCAGCAGCGTAGCACTGATCTACAATGAGCAGTTCTTC.

V is TRBV20-1 and J is TRBJ2-7; 11 nucleotides line up with TRBD2. Looked up from germline, CDR1 is DFQATT and CDR2 is SNEGSKA (reference sequence). The junction had 4 bases not matched to a gene; V was cut back by 3 bases and J by 3 bases. The CDR3 loop spans 14 amino acids. The CDR3 DNA reads as TGCAGTGCTAGTCTTAGCGGGAGGGGCTACGAGCAGTACTTC. Its protein is CSASLSGRGYEQYF.

This clone has only one observation. J is TRBJ1-3 and V is TRBV28; TRBD1 is a possible D gene (6 bases). V shed 6 bases and J shed 4 bases, with 16 bases lying between them. The CDR3 has 15 amino acids. Germline V gives CDR1 MDHEN, CDR2 SYDVKM. The CDR3 DNA reads TGTGCCAGCAGAAGGGGGGGCCGTCTGGGAAACACCATATATTTT. Protein: CASRRGGRLGNTIYF.

The J gene is TRBJ2-2, the V gene TRBV7-7, with D perhaps being TRBD1 or TRBD2 (5 bases each). The V gene lost 5 bases and the J gene lost 3 bases, with 16 bases spanning the gap. The CDR3 loop spans 16 amino acids. The germline V gene has CDR1 SSHAT and CDR2 FNYEAQ (reference sequence). As DNA, the CDR3 is TGTGCCAGCAGCCTCCCTGAGGGGCGGGACACCGGGGAGCTGTTTTTT. Translated: CASSLPEGRDTGELFF.

In DNA, the CDR3 is TGTGCCAGCAGTACCGGGACAGGGGCCTTCTCAAATCAGCCCCAGCATTTT. This sequence encodes CASSTGTGAFSNQPQHF. V gene TRBV28 combines with J gene TRBJ1-5, with 10 bases that match TRBD1. CDR3 size: 17 residues. Germline CDR1 reads MDHEN; CDR2 reads SYDVKM. V lost 5 bases and J lost 4; bases outside the gene matches: 11.

The chain recombines TRBV11-1 with TRBJ1-1; D not certain. Deletions cut 4 bases from V and 1 base from J, with 16 bases between. The CDR3 is made up of 16 amino acids. CDR1 SGHAT and CDR2 FQDESV come from the germline V gene (reference sequence). This CDR3 reads CASSSPALPRNTEAFF. In DNA form, the CDR3 reads TGTGCCAGCAGCTCCCCTGCCTTACCAAGGAACACTGAAGCTTTCTTT.

This clone came up once. The identical CDR3 is also encoded by other nucleotide sequences in the sample. The gene calls are TRBV4-3 and TRBJ1-3; no reliable D call. Germline values: CDR1 LGHNA, CDR2 YSLEER. The CDR3 has 17 amino acids. Trimming removed 0 bases from V and 0 bases from J, with 12 bases in between. CDR3 DNA: TGCGCCAGCAGCCAAGATTGGGCGGCGAGCTCTGGAAACACCATATATTTT. Amino acids: CASSQDWAASSGNTIYF.

V usage is TRBV7-9 and J usage is TRBJ2-3; D is possibly TRBD2 (7 bases). The V end was cut by 4 bases, the J end by 4 bases, with 12 bases between. Germline V lookup: CDR1 SEHNR, CDR2 FQNEAQ (reference sequence). The CDR3 contains 14 residues. The CDR3 region is CASSSRGGADTQYF. CDR3 nucleotide sequence: TGTGCCAGCAGCTCAAGAGGGGGGGCAGATACGCAGTATTTT.

The V and J genes are TRBV28 and TRBJ1-1; tentative D call: TRBD1 (5 bases). Looked up from germline, CDR1 is MDHEN and CDR2 is SYDVKM. Trimming shortened V by 8 bases and J by 1 base, and 11 bases separated the two germline ends. This CDR3 region has 13 residues. The CDR3: CASGGLTNTEAFF. The CDR3 region has the DNA TGTGCCAGCGGGGGACTCACGAACACTGAAGCTTTCTTT.

This rearrangement joins TRBV6-5 to TRBJ2-7; D gene ambiguous. The germline V and J ends were trimmed by 2 bases and 7 bases, with 6 bases remaining between them. Germline assignment: CDR1 MNHEY and CDR2 SVGAGI. The CDR3 sequence is 11 residues long. The CDR3: CASSYRSEQYF. The CDR3 DNA follows: TGTGCCAGCAGTTACAGGTCTGAGCAGTACTTC.

To note about this clone: This sample also contains other DNA sequences that code for the same CDR3. The CDR3 sequence is CASSLDYEQYF. CDR3 DNA: TGTGCCAGCAGTCTCGACTACGAGCAGTACTTC. The chain combines TRBV12-3 or TRBV12-4 with TRBJ2-7, with D uncertain. V gave up 5 bases and J gave up 3 bases, with 5 bases separating them. CDR3 length: 11 residues.

Details on this clone: Its ends do not fully match the called genes, so a read error is possible. CDR3 residues: CASSLAVTGVSF. CDR3 nucleotide sequence: TGTGCCAGCAGCTTGGCCGTAACAGGGGTTTCTTTT. This chain links TRBV5-6 with TRBJ2-2; 7 nucleotides line up with TRBD1. The CDR3 is 12 residues long. The germline CDR1 and CDR2 sequences are SGHDT and YYEEEE. Variable domain in full (rest from reference TRBV5-6 and TRBJ2-2): DAGVTQSPTHLIKTRGQQVTLRCSPKSGHDTVSWYQQALGQGPQFIFQYYEEEERQRGNFPDRFSGHQFPNYSSELNVNALLLGDSALYLCASSLAVTGVSFGEGSRLTVL.

The V call is TRBV7-2, the J call TRBJ2-5; TRBD1 aligns across 8 bases. The V gene's germline CDR1 is SGHTA and CDR2 FQGNSA. The CDR3 is 14 residues long. J gave up 2 bases and V 4 bases, and 3 bases lay outside the gene matches. The CDR3 nucleotides are TGTGCCAGCAGCTACCGGGACAGGCAAGAGACCCAGTACTTC. It is translated as CASSYRDRQETQYF.

This clone was detected once. The chain carries TRBV18 and TRBJ1-4; D is uncertain. The CDR3 is 12 residues long. With 6 bases removed from V and 4 bases from J, the gap between germline ends came to 6 bases. The germline V gene encodes CDR1 KGHSH and CDR2 LQKENI. CDR3 coding DNA: TGTGCCAGCTCCTCCGATAATGAAAAACTGTTTTTT. Encoded protein: CASSSDNEKLFF.

The genes are TRBV28 and TRBJ2-5; D perhaps matches TRBD2 (6 bases). Germline CDR1 MDHEN, CDR2 SYDVKM. This CDR3 has 13 residues. V lost 6 bases and J lost 6, with 14 bases in between. In DNA, the CDR3 is TGTGCCAGCAGAATGGACGGAGGGAAGACCCAGTACTTC. Protein sequence: CASRMDGGKTQYF.